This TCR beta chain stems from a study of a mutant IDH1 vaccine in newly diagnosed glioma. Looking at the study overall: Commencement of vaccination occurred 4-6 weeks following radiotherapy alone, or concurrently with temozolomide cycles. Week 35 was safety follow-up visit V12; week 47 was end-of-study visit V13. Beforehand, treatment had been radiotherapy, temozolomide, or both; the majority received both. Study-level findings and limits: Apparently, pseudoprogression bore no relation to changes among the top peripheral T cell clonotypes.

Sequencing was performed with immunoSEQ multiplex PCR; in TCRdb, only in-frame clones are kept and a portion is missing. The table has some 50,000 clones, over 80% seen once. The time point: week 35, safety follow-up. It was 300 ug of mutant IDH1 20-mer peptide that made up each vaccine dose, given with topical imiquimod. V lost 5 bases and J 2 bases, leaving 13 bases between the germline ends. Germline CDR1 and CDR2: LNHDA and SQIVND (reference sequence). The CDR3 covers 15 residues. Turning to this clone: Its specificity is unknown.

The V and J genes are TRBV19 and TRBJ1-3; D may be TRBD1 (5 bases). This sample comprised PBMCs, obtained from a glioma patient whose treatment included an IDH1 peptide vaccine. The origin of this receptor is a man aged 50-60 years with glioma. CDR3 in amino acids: CASSLLGTAGNTIYF. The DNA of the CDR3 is TGTGCCAGTAGTTTACTCGGGACCGCTGGAAACACCATATATTTT.